This T cell receptor (beta chain) was obtained from a study of T cell clusters in autoimmune cytopenias. For the study at large: The median distinct TRB clonotype count was approximately 2,500 per sample, from a median around 50,000 reads.

Multiplex touch-down PCR amplified TRB using TRB-A and TRB-B pools in one tube. One entry per CDR3 protein, without DNA, is what TCRdb gives after re-calling the multiplex PCR reads. The sample table includes some 510 distinct CDR3 sequences. The CDR3 spans 13 residues. Per germline, CDR1 DFQATT and CDR2 SNEGSKA (reference sequence). Some 38,000 genome equivalents of blood DNA were amplified for TRB. This same sample was also taken into another study, of T cell repertoires in aging, cancer and after chemotherapy.

This receptor was taken from a human donor in good health. The sample consisted of peripheral blood. The rearrangement joins TRBV20-1 to TRBJ2-5; the D gene TCRdb calls, TRBD1, cannot be checked with no DNA. This CDR3 reads CSAKTAIGETQYF.